This TCR beta chain was captured by sequencing in a study of blood T cell repertoires in COVID-19. Study background: Some COVID-19 samples were acute and others convalescent; all came from the United States, Italy and Spain. The cDNA or gDNA used as material had been derived from T cells, B-cell-depleted T cells, or PBMCs.

V lost 4 bases, J lost 1 base, and 8 bases stayed unmatched. The CDR3 contains 17 residues. The germline CDR1 and CDR2 sequences are MNHNS and SASEGT. Methods used by the authors: Using reference gene primer amplification, nucleated cell counts were estimated. Sequenced by immunoSEQ multiplex PCR; TCRdb stores in-frame clones only, minus some. Clonal size and the V and J genes are those of that table, whereas D and trimming came from the DNA. The repertoire holds tens of thousands of clones, with around 86% as singletons. The chain combines TRBV6-1 with TRBJ1-1, with TRBD1 identical over 11 bases. The sequence derives from a man aged 50 to 60 in a cohort sampled during active COVID-19. Source material: peripheral blood. In DNA, the CDR3 is TGTGCCAGCAGTGGCCTTGGACAGGGGGCACGGAACACTGAAGCTTTCTTT. It codes for CASSGLGQGARNTEAFF.